This T cell receptor beta chain comes out of a study of blood T cell repertoires in COVID-19. Study-wide background: Italy, Spain and the United States were the sources of the convalescent and acute COVID-19 samples. T cells, B-cell-depleted T cells, or PBMCs provided the cDNA or gDNA that served as material.

CDR1 and CDR2 from the germline V gene are SGHAT and FQNNGV. V lost 5 bases and J lost 5, with 9 bases in between. The CDR3 covers 12 residues. Original processing notes: Estimated nucleated cell counts came from reference gene primer amplification. Some clones are missing from TCRdb's copy, which holds only in-frame ones; the method was immunoSEQ multiplex PCR. For V, J and clone size, that table is used; D and trimming come from the DNA. The sample holds tens of thousands of clones; under 95% are singletons and the top ten take over 1.2%. The sequenced sample consisted of peripheral blood. The genes are TRBV11-2 and TRBJ2-5, with D tentatively TRBD1 (6 bases). This TCR was sampled from a middle-aged man with acute or convalescent COVID-19. Here the CDR3 reads CASSTGLETQYF. The CDR3 bases are TGTGCCAGCAGCACAGGGTTGGAGACCCAGTACTTC.